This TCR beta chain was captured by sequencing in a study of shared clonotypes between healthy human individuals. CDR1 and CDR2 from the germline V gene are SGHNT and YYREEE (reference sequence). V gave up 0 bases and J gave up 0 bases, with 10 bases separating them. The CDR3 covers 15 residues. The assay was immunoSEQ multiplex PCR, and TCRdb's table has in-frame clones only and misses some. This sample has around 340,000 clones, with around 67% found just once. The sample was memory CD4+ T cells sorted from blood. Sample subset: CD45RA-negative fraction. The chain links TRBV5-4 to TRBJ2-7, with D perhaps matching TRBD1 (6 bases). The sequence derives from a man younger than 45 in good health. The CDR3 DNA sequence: TGTGCCAGCAGCTTGGGGGGGCGGTCCTCCTACGAGCAGTACTTC. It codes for CASSLGGRSSYEQYF.